This T cell receptor (beta chain) appears in the sequencing data of a study of CD8 T cells in Susac syndrome (dated by TCRdb to between 2018 and 2021). For the wider study: Whether CD8+ T cell activation and differentiation in Susac syndrome was antigen driven was tested using repertoire sequencing.

RNA was extracted with the RNeasy kit and 0.5 to 1 ug was reverse transcribed using random hexamers. TCR beta CDR3 regions were amplified with the immunoSEQ multiplex PCR assay covering 54 Vbeta and 13 Jbeta segments. Bias from PCR amplification was corrected by using a synthetic template baseline for primer optimization and for computational correction. The authors' analysis ran thus. Only productive sequences were kept, with reads annotated to V, D and J genes according to IMGT and analyzed in immunoSEQ Analyzer. Clonality was calculated as one minus the Shannon entropy normalized by log2 of the number of productive unique sequences. Public and private clones were assessed among the 100 most prevalent clones of each patient and control. Clones were defined as Susac-specific when absent from the healthy and MS cohorts, from some 1,100 published viral clones and from other ImmuneACCESS disease sequences. TCRdb reworked the public reads: Q25 trimming with fastp, MiXCR clone assembly, productive beta chains retained. Here each entry gathers all rows of one CDR3 protein and keeps the most common genes and DNA. The V and J calls, along with clone size, are taken from TCRdb and not from the paper's own processing. The sample has 180,000 or so distinct CDR3 sequences on record, about 96% of them singletons. In total, the top ten clones hold 0.093% of the sample.

Overall results and qualifications from the work: The study acknowledged that relatively few individuals were included in the TCR sequencing and HLA analysis.

Peripheral blood CD8+ and CD4+ T cells from healthy donors, Susac syndrome patients and multiple sclerosis patients were profiled by high-throughput TCR beta sequencing. The multiple sclerosis controls were treatment-naive patients whose relapsing-remitting disease, either stable or active, fulfilled the revised McDonald criteria. Bulk CD8+ and CD4+ T cells were purified by magnetic negative isolation, while CD8+ TEMRA cells were enriched using FACS. Blood was collected in EDTA tubes and processed within 24 hours, with PBMCs isolated through density gradient centrifugation. PBMCs destined for TCR sequencing were cryopreserved in liquid nitrogen and later thawed in a 37 °C water bath. The sorted or isolated CD4+, CD8+ and CD8+ TEMRA cells had a purity of 90% or higher. With respect to this clonotype: Its antigen is still unknown. Nothing much larger sits one base from this clone, and base qualities are not available.

CDR3 length: 13 amino acids, cysteine to phenylalanine. The CDR3 DNA has 39 bases and is translated from base 1. The germline V gene specifies SGHTA as CDR1 and FQGNSA as CDR2. The trim is 4 bases for V and 5 bases for J, with a gap of 12 bases between the germline ends. This sequence originates from a human donor with multiple sclerosis. The chain joins TRBV7-2 to TRBJ2-7; the D gene cannot be resolved reliably. The sequenced sample was CD4+ T cells from PBMCs. The bases are TGTGCCAGCAGCTCTAGGGCACTTGACGAGCAGTACTTC. Translation gives CASSSRALDEQYF.